This T cell receptor (beta chain) appears in the sequencing data of a study of early T cells in non-severe SARS-CoV-2 infection (dated by TCRdb to about 2021). At the level of the whole study: Because TCR sequencing relied on bulk RNA taken from unsorted whole blood, pairing of alpha and beta chains was not possible.

The study was a case-control design nested within a healthcare worker cohort in London, UK, with weekly nasopharyngeal swab PCR tests and blood sampling. Between 23 and 31 March 2020, the week of the UK lockdown, healthcare workers were enrolled and then followed up weekly for as long as 16 weeks. The library came from 5' RACE. The instrument given in TCRdb is NextSeq 500. Unique molecular identifiers were attached to individual cDNA molecules in the TCR library protocol so that sequencing error and PCR bias could be corrected. Both TCR alpha and beta chains were sequenced, and tight co-correlation was observed between alpha and beta sequence abundances in each sample. As for the authors' bioinformatics: Decombinator V4 was used to perform V gene, J gene and CDR3 annotation of TCR sequences. Expanded TCRs were defined as changing significantly between any two time points under a Poisson model with p below 0.0001. TCR abundances were normalised to the total number of TCRs sequenced in each sample and reported as counts per million. TRAV1-2 paired with TRAJ12, TRAJ20 or TRAJ33 defined MAIT TCRs, while TRAV10 paired with TRAJ18 defined iNKT TCRs. A search of VDJdb, accessed on 1 November 2021, was run for TCRs annotated to CMV, EBV and SARS-CoV-2, with TCRs annotated for multiple antigens excluded. The public reads were reprocessed in TCRdb via fastp at Q25 and MiXCR, keeping in-frame beta chains. Rows with one shared CDR3 protein collapse into an entry with the most common genes and DNA. It is TCRdb's table, rather than the study itself, that gives the V and J calls and clone size. Recorded for this sample are around 65,000 distinct CDR3 sequences; roughly 13% of them occurred a single time. Together, the top ten hold more than 1.2% of the sample.

Sequences KGHSH (CDR1) and LQKENI (CDR2) are obtained from the germline V gene. The junction shows trimming of 3 bases on V and 1 base on J, plus 9 bases between the germline ends. CDR3 length: 14 amino acids, cysteine to phenylalanine. Only the CDR3 DNA is retained, 42 bases long and in frame from the first base. What the research found in general, with its limitations: VDJdb matching was skewed toward anti-spike CD8 responses and likely underestimated virus-specific expansions by missing private and CD4 specificities.

For this clonotype: The antigen it recognizes is unknown. Per-nucleotide qualities are absent, and no much larger clonotype sits a single base away.

This TCR was recovered from an adult who was a healthcare worker with PCR-confirmed SARS-CoV-2 infection or an uninfected control (not recorded which). Recombination linked TRBV18 to TRBJ2-5; the D gene remains uncertain. The sample here was whole blood, taken at baseline. The CDR3 protein sequence reads: CASSPWNGQETQYF. In nucleotide form, the sequence is TGTGCCAGCTCACCTTGGAACGGCCAAGAGACCCAGTACTTC.